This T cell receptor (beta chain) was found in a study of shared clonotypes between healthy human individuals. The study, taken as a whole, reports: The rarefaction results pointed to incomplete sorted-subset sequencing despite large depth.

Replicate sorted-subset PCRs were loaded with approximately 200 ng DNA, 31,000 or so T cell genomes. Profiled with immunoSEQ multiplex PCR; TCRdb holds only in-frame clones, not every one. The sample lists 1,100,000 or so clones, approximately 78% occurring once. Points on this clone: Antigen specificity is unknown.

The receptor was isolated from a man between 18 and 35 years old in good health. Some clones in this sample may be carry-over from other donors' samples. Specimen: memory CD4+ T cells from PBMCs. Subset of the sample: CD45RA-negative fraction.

Written as DNA, the CDR3 is TGTGCCAGCAGCGGGGACGGAAGGGGTCCTGAAGCTTTCTTT. This translates into CASSGDGRGPEAFF. The chain recombines TRBV2 with TRBJ1-1, with a possible D match to TRBD1 (5 bases). V lost 6 bases, J lost 6 bases, and 17 bases lay in between. This CDR3 region has 14 residues. Germline CDR1 SNHLY, CDR2 FYNNEI.